This T cell receptor beta chain was identified in a study of OX40 agonist ivuxolimab in advanced cancers. Across the whole study: A mean age of about 56 years, range about 20 to 85, was recorded, and more than 80% were male.

Study outcomes and limitations: Fewer expanded clones were found on average in CD4+ than in CD8+ T cells. Certain nonresponding patients likewise had low normalized T-cell clonal expansion.

TCRdb keeps only in-frame clones here, not all; method: immunoSEQ multiplex PCR. The sample consists of fewer than 140,000 clones, less than 95% of them appearing once. This clone was counted once. Its specificity is unknown. Unmatched junction bases numbered 5, after V lost 4 bases and J lost 2 bases. CDR1 and CDR2 from the germline V gene are SGHRS and YFSETQ. The CDR3 length is 17 residues. The sequences come from CD4+ or CD8+ T cells sorted from blood, collected in a trial of the OX40 agonist ivuxolimab. The chain couples TRBV5-1 to TRBJ2-3, with TRBD2 identical over 15 bases. The TCR was taken from an adult with an advanced solid tumor such as melanoma, head and neck, liver or kidney cancer. The CDR3 loop reads CASSPGLAGGTTDTQYF. The CDR3 nucleotides read TGCGCCAGCAGCCCGGGACTAGCGGGGGGTACCACAGATACGCAGTATTTT.